Listed below are T cell receptor beta chains from one sample, sequenced in a study of spatial heterogeneity in lung cancer. TCRdb reprocessed the 5' RACE reads via MiXCR and lists one record per CDR3 protein. The sample lists under 100,000 distinct CDR3 sequences, around 10% occurring once. The sequencing here drew on PBMCs, taken at surgery. Receptor source: a male donor with early-stage non-small cell lung cancer. CDR3s include the opening cysteine and the closing phenylalanine or tryptophan. D genes are given only for firm matches. Rows give clone size only sometimes, using once, few, many, or a class for an expanded clone.

CDR3	DNA	size	V	J	D
CASSYGPGRRNTEAFF	TGTGCCAGCAGTTACGGGCCCGGACGGAGGAACACTGAAGCTTTCTTT	many	TRBV6-2/TRBV6-3	TRBJ1-1	-
CASSQTGGEAFF	TGTGCCAGCAGCCAAACCGGGGGTGAAGCTTTCTTT	many	TRBV3-1	TRBJ1-1	-
CASSSGQIFYNEQFF	TGTGCCAGCAGTTCGGGACAGATCTTTTACAATGAGCAGTTCTTC	-	TRBV7-9	TRBJ2-1	TRBD1
CATSRVVDLYSGNTIYF	TGTGCCACCAGCAGAGTCGTTGACCTTTACTCTGGAAACACCATATATTTT	many	TRBV15	TRBJ1-3	-
CASSFQGDNEQFF	TGTGCCAGCAGCTTCCAGGGGGACAATGAGCAGTTCTTC	-	TRBV11-3	TRBJ2-1	TRBD1
CASSSSFGGTSTDTQYF	TGTGCCAGCAGCAGTTCCTTCGGCGGAACTAGCACAGATACGCAGTATTTT	-	TRBV5-5	TRBJ2-3	-
CASSQSYEQYF	TGTGCCAGCAGCCAGAGCTACGAGCAGTACTTC	many	TRBV3-1	TRBJ2-7	-
CASSLLAPPNIQYF	TGTGCCAGCAGTTTACTCGCGCCACCAAACATTCAGTACTTC	-	TRBV12-3/TRBV12-4	TRBJ2-4	-
CASSLRQGITYEQYF	TGCGCCAGCAGCTTGAGGCAGGGGATCACCTACGAGCAGTACTTC	many	TRBV5-1	TRBJ2-7	-
CASTPPTRNYEQYF	TGTGCCAGCACTCCCCCGACACGTAACTACGAGCAGTACTTC	few	TRBV28	TRBJ2-7	-
CAIGQAGDTGELFF	TGTGCCATAGGACAGGCCGGAGACACCGGGGAGCTGTTTTTT	-	TRBV19	TRBJ2-2	TRBD1
CASSSGQGSYEQYF	TGCGCCAGCAGCTCTGGACAGGGCAGCTACGAGCAGTACTTC	many	TRBV5-1	TRBJ2-7	TRBD1
CASSQGHYNEQFF	TGCGCCAGCAGCCAAGGACATTACAATGAGCAGTTCTTC	many	TRBV5-1	TRBJ2-1	-
CASSLAQNNYGYTF	TGTGCCAGCAGCTTAGCGCAGAATAACTATGGCTACACCTTC	many	TRBV7-9	TRBJ1-2	-
CASSPPAGTYGYTF	TGTGCCAGCAGTCCACCCGCGGGGACCTATGGCTACACCTTC	many	TRBV28	TRBJ1-2	-
CASSPTRVWEQFF	TGTGCCAGCAGTCCGACTAGAGTATGGGAGCAGTTCTTC	few	TRBV2	TRBJ2-1	-
CSAKSPLAGGKGDTQYF	TGCAGTGCTAAGAGCCCACTAGCGGGGGGTAAAGGGGATACGCAGTATTTT	many	TRBV20-1	TRBJ2-3	TRBD2
CASSQPNFPTDLNTEAFF	TGCGCCAGCAGTCAACCCAATTTCCCGACAGACCTGAACACTGAAGCTTTCTTT	-	TRBV23-1	TRBJ1-1	-
CASSYDRIQPQHF	TGTGCCAGCAGTTACGACCGGATTCAGCCCCAGCATTTT	many	TRBV6-2/TRBV6-3	TRBJ1-5	-
CATSRVPGQGSEQFF	TGTGCCACCAGCAGAGTGCCGGGACAGGGGTCTGAGCAGTTCTTC	few	TRBV15	TRBJ2-1	TRBD1
CSASARDRGTEAFF	TGCAGTGCTAGCGCTAGGGACAGGGGCACTGAAGCTTTCTTT	few	TRBV20-1	TRBJ1-1	TRBD1
CASSLQAELYEQYF	TGTGCCAGCAGCTTACAAGCGGAACTCTACGAGCAGTACTTC	-	TRBV7-2	TRBJ2-7	-
CASSFPGRNYEQYF	TGTGCCAGCAGCTTCCCAGGGCGAAACTACGAGCAGTACTTC	many	TRBV7-2	TRBJ2-7	-
CSASPEGPIYGYTF	TGCAGTGCTAGCCCCGAGGGGCCTATCTATGGCTACACCTTC	-	TRBV20-1	TRBJ1-2	-
CSVWTGGTGELFF	TGCAGCGTTTGGACAGGGGGCACCGGGGAGCTGTTTTTT	-	TRBV29-1	TRBJ2-2	TRBD1
CASSLSASGSLNEQFF	TGTGCCAGCAGCCTCTCGGCTAGCGGGAGTCTAAATGAGCAGTTCTTC	few	TRBV9	TRBJ2-1	TRBD2
CATSKGNTEAFF	TGTGCCACCAGCAAGGGGAACACTGAAGCTTTCTTT	many	TRBV15	TRBJ1-1	-
CASSLTSGGAQEQYF	TGTGCCAGCAGCTTAACTAGCGGGGGGGCTCAGGAGCAGTACTTC	few	TRBV7-2	TRBJ2-7	TRBD2
CASSIGPLSTDTQYF	TGCGCCAGCAGCATAGGGCCCCTAAGCACAGATACGCAGTATTTT	few	TRBV5-1	TRBJ2-3	-
CSVEEGAGVEFF	TGCAGCGTTGAAGAGGGCGCAGGGGTGGAGTTCTTC	few	TRBV29-1	TRBJ2-1	-
CASSDDTGSYEQYF	TGTGCCAGCAGTGATGACACTGGATCCTACGAGCAGTACTTC	-	TRBV2	TRBJ2-7	-
CASSSPSPGADTQYF	TGCGCCAGCAGCTCCCCCTCCCCAGGAGCAGATACGCAGTATTTT	many	TRBV5-1	TRBJ2-3	-
CSARDGPNEKLFF	TGCAGTGCTAGAGACGGTCCTAATGAAAAACTGTTTTTT	-	TRBV20-1	TRBJ1-4	-
CSAKLLRDTNTEAFF	TGCAGTGCTAAATTACTTCGGGACACGAACACTGAAGCTTTCTTT	-	TRBV20-1	TRBJ1-1	-
CASIYPYRGPRMNTEAFF	TGTGCCAGCATCTACCCCTACAGGGGCCCACGGATGAACACTGAAGCTTTCTTT	many	TRBV2	TRBJ1-1	TRBD1
CASSQTGDRGNQPQHF	TGTGCCAGCAGCCAGACAGGGGATAGGGGCAATCAGCCCCAGCATTTT	many	TRBV2	TRBJ1-5	TRBD1
CASKTSGGAGQETQYF	TGTGCCAGCAAAACTAGCGGGGGGGCAGGTCAAGAGACCCAGTACTTC	-	TRBV2	TRBJ2-5	TRBD2
CASSLDSSRDTQYF	TGTGCCAGCAGCTTAGACTCTAGTCGGGATACGCAGTATTTT	few	TRBV7-8	TRBJ2-3	-
CASSLAVHTGELFF	TGTGCCAGCAGCTTAGCGGTGCACACCGGGGAGCTGTTTTTT	many	TRBV11-3	TRBJ2-2	-
CASSLGGLEYGNTIYF	TGTGCCAGCAGTTTAGGTGGGCTTGAATACGGAAACACCATATATTTT	-	TRBV12-3/TRBV12-4	TRBJ1-3	-
CASSWTSGRAYLGNEQFF	TGTGCCAGCAGCTGGACTAGCGGGAGGGCCTATCTGGGTAATGAGCAGTTCTTC	many	TRBV7-2	TRBJ2-1	TRBD2
CATSRVGLGGEETQYF	TGTGCCACCAGCAGAGTAGGACTAGGAGGAGAGGAGACCCAGTACTTC	few	TRBV15	TRBJ2-5	TRBD2
CASSPTGRYTDTQYF	TGTGCCAGCAGTCCTACAGGGAGATATACAGATACGCAGTATTTT	many	TRBV7-9	TRBJ2-3	-
CASRSRGSMNTEAFF	TGTGCCAGCAGGTCTCGGGGGTCCATGAACACTGAAGCTTTCTTT	few	TRBV7-3	TRBJ1-1	-
CASSRELRNTGELFF	TGCGCCAGCAGTCGGGAGTTACGGAACACCGGGGAGCTGTTTTTT	many	TRBV23-1	TRBJ2-2	-
CASSFKGGHINQPQHF	TGTGCCAGCAGCTTTAAGGGGGGACACATCAATCAGCCCCAGCATTTT	-	TRBV5-8	TRBJ1-5	-
CASSPGTNQETQYF	TGTGCCAGCAGTCCCGGGACAAACCAAGAGACCCAGTACTTC	many	TRBV2	TRBJ2-5	-
CASSTGLAGVVEQYF	TGCGCCAGCAGCACGGGACTAGCGGGAGTTGTCGAGCAGTACTTC	many	TRBV5-1	TRBJ2-7	TRBD2
CASSLGGAETQYF	TGTGCCAGCAGCTTAGGAGGGGCGGAGACCCAGTACTTC	few	TRBV11-2	TRBJ2-5	-
CATTQGGGYEQYF	TGTGCCACGACACAGGGGGGTGGTTACGAGCAGTACTTC	few	TRBV10-3	TRBJ2-7	TRBD1
CASRAPGLLYGYTF	TGTGCCAGCAGAGCTCCGGGACTGCTCTATGGCTACACCTTC	many	TRBV28	TRBJ1-2	-
CASSMAGLGGELFF	TGTGCCAGCAGCATGGCGGGACTAGGCGGGGAGCTGTTTTTT	few	TRBV11-3	TRBJ2-2	TRBD2
CASSIGTYEETQYF	TGCGCCAGCAGCATCGGGACTTATGAGGAGACCCAGTACTTC	-	TRBV5-1	TRBJ2-5	-
CASTLNVDTQYF	TGTGCCAGCACCCTGAACGTAGATACGCAGTATTTT	many	TRBV2	TRBJ2-3	-
CASSQGLQMGLAKNIQYF	TGCGCCAGCAGCCAAGGGTTACAGATGGGTCTAGCCAAAAACATTCAGTACTTC	few	TRBV4-1	TRBJ2-4	-
CATTNGDYSIYEQFF	TGTGCCACCACGAATGGGGACTATAGCATCTATGAGCAGTTCTTC	few	TRBV28	TRBJ2-1	TRBD2
CASSLPGNQPQHF	TGTGCCAGCAGCTTACCCGGGAATCAGCCCCAGCATTTT	few	TRBV7-2	TRBJ1-5	-
CASSRTGTGSYEQYF	TGTGCCAGCAGTCGTACCGGGACTGGAAGCTACGAGCAGTACTTC	few	TRBV28	TRBJ2-7	-
CSVEKWRESSYEQYF	TGCAGCGTTGAAAAGTGGCGGGAGAGCTCCTACGAGCAGTACTTC	-	TRBV29-1	TRBJ2-7	TRBD2